Below, one T cell receptor beta chain is given with its context. The antigen is not known. Rearranged V-D-J TRB sequences were amplified with a mixed TRB-A/B primer pool. MiXCR, applied by TCRdb to the multiplex PCR reads, yields one record per CDR3 protein. Of more than 8,000 distinct CDR3 sequences in the sample, roughly 31% were seen once. This sample is drawn from a study of T cell repertoires in aging, cancer and after chemotherapy. Findings and limits, study-wide: Rebound thymic output was suggested by rising median generation probability during chemotherapy in each cancer cohort.

TCR beta rearrangements were amplified from peripheral blood genomic DNA. Trimming removed 7 bases from V and 10 bases from J, with 14 bases in between. This CDR3 comprises 13 residues. The chain links TRBV12-3 or TRBV12-4 to TRBJ1-6, with a tentative D call TRBD1 (6 bases). This clonotype was sampled from a human donor in good health. The donor label of this sample is uncertain. The sample consisted of blood. The CDR3 DNA reads as TGTGCCAGCACATGGGGGCCTGGATCACCCCTCCACTTT. Amino acids: CASTWGPGSPLHF.